The clone carrying this T cell receptor beta chain was recorded at least ten times. What it binds is unknown. This specimen belongs to a study of T cell repertoires in cytomegalovirus infection. Study summary: Shared public TCR beta signatures pointed to both CMV infection and a matching HLA type. Study outcomes and limitations: The ex vivo response was dominated by HLA-C-restricted CMV-specific TCR beta clonotypes.

In TCRdb, the reads were re-called with MiXCR into one record per CDR3 protein. The table lists 150,000 to 200,000 distinct CDR3 sequences, approximately 30% of them singletons, with about 28% in the top ten. The clonotype comes from a human donor in good health (CMV status not recorded). Some clones in this sample may be carry-over from other donors' samples. Input material: PBMCs.

The CDR3 is CASSLAAGGNIQYF. The DNA for the CDR3 is TGTGCCAGCAGCTTAGCGGCAGGGGGAAACATTCAGTACTTC. The J gene is TRBJ2-4, the V gene TRBV11-1; 7 bases line up with TRBD1. Germline loops: CDR1 SGHAT, CDR2 FQDESV (reference sequence). The CDR3 runs to 14 residues. V dropped 0 bases and J dropped 6; count of bases not matched to a gene: 2.